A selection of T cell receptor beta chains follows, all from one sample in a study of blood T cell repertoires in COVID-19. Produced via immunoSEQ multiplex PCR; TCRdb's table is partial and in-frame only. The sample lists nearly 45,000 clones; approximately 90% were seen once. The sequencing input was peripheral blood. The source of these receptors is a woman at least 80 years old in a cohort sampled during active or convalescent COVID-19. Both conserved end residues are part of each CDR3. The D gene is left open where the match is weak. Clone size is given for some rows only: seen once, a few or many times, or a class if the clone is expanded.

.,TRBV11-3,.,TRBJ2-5,TGTGCCAGCAGCTACCGTGGGGGCGGAATAGAGACCCAGTACTTC,CASSYRGGGIETQYF
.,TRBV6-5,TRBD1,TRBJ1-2,TGTGCCAGCAGTTGGGACAGCTACGGCTACACCTTC,CASSWDSYGYTF
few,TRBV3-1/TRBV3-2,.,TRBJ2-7,TGTGCCAGCAGCCGTCTCGGCGGGTACGAGCAGTACTTC,CASSRLGGYEQYF
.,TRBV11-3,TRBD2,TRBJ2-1,TGTGCCAGCAGCCAGAGCGGGGCATACAATGAGCAGTTCTTC,CASSQSGAYNEQFF
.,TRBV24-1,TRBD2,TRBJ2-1,TGTGCCACCCCCCACCGTGCGGGGGGCGAAGATGAGCAGTTCTTC,CATPHRAGGEDEQFF
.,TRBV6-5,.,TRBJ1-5,TGTGCCAGCAGCTCCACCCGGGAGCCCCAGCATTTT,CASSSTREPQHF
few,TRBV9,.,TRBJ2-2,TGTGCCAGCAGCGTAGCGGTCCACGGGGAGCTGTTTTTT,CASSVAVHGELFF
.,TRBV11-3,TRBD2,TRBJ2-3,TGTGCCAGCAGCCCTGGACTAGCGGGATCCACAGATACGCAGTATTTT,CASSPGLAGSTDTQYF
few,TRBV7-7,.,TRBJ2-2,TGTGCTAGCAGCTTAGCGAGCGTGGCAGGGCTAACCGGGGAGCTGTTTTTT,CASSLASVAGLTGELFF
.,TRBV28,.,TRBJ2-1,TGTGCCAGCAGTTCCTCGGGGGTAGGGGAGTACAATGAGCAGTTCTTC,CASSSSGVGEYNEQFF
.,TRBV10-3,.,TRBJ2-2,TGTGCCATCAGTGCAGGCGTCTCCACGAACACCGGGGAGCTGTTTTTT,CAISAGVSTNTGELFF
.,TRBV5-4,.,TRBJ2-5,TGTGCCAGCACCACCTTTGCAGGGCAGCAGACCCAGTACTTC,CASTTFAGQQTQYF
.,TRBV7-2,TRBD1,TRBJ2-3,TGTGCCAGCAGCTTAGCCTCGACAGGGGGTACCCTCGGTACGCAGTATTTT,CASSLASTGGTLGTQYF
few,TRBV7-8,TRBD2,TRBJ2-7,TGTGCCAGCAGCCCCGGACTAGCGGGAGGTGGCGAGCAGTACTTC,CASSPGLAGGGEQYF
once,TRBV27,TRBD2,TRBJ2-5,TGTGCCAGCAGTTTATCAGGGACTAGCGGGAGTAAGACCCAGTACTTC,CASSLSGTSGSKTQYF
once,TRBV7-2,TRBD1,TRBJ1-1,TGTGCCAGCAGCTTACAGGGACAGGGTAACACTGAAGCTTTCTTT,CASSLQGQGNTEAFF
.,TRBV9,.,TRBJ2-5,TGTGCCAGCAGCGTATGGGGCGGAGGGAAAGAGACCCAGTACTTC,CASSVWGGGKETQYF
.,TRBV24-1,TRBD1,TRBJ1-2,TGTGCCACCAGTGATTACAGGGGATCATGGGGCTATGGCTACACCTTC,CATSDYRGSWGYGYTF
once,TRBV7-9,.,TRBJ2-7,TGTGCCAGCAGCCGTGGCGGAGGCGTCGAGCAGTACTTC,CASSRGGGVEQYF
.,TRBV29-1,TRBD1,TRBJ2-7,TGCAGCGTTGTGGAGACAGGGGGCTTCTCGAGCTACGAGCAGTACTTC,CSVVETGGFSSYEQYF
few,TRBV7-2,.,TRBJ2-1,TGTGCCAGCAGCTTAGCGAGGGCGAGCTACTCCTACAATGAGCAGTTCTTC,CASSLARASYSYNEQFF
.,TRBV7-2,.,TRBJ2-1,TGTGCCAGCAGCTTAGTCCGTAGCAGGGCCCTCAATGAGCAGTTCTTC,CASSLVRSRALNEQFF
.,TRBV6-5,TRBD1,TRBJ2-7,TGTGCCAGCAGTTACTCAGGGGGCCACTACGAGCAGTACTTC,CASSYSGGHYEQYF
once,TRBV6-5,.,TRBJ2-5,TGTGCCAGCAGAACAGGAGTAGAAGAGACCCAGTACTTC,CASRTGVEETQYF
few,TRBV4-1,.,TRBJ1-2,TGCGCCAGCAGCCAAGTTAGACTGCGGGGCTACACCTTC,CASSQVRLRGYTF
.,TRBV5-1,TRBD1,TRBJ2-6,TGCGCCAGCAGCCCGGCGGGGACAGGGGGCCCTGGGGCCAACGTCCTGACTTTC,CASSPAGTGGPGANVLTF
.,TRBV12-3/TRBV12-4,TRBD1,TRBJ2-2,TGTGCCAGCGGACAGGGGCGGGCCGGGGAGCTGTTTTTT,CASGQGRAGELFF
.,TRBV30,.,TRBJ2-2,TGTGCCTGGAGCGAATTGGGAGTGAACACCGGGGAGCTGTTTTTT,CAWSELGVNTGELFF
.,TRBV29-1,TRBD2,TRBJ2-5,TGCAGCGTCGCCGGGACTAGTAAGGAGACCCAGTACTTC,CSVAGTSKETQYF
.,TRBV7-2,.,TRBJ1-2,TGTGCCAGCAGCTTGATCGTCAGAGCGCTCTATGGCTACACCTTC,CASSLIVRALYGYTF
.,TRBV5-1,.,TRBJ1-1,TGCGCCAGCAGCTCCCTATCTACGCGTAACACTGAAGCTTTCTTT,CASSSLSTRNTEAFF
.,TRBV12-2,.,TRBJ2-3,TGTGCAAGTCGCTTCCCCGCGGGCTATGTTCCTCGGACCACAGATACGCAGTATTTT,CASRFPAGYVPRTTDTQYF
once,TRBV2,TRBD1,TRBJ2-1,TGTGCCAGCAGTGCCTCCGGGACAGGCCGCAATGAGCAGTTCTTC,CASSASGTGRNEQFF
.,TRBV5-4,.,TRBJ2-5,TGTGCCAGCAGCTTCCAGGGGCTGAAAGAGACCCAGTACTTC,CASSFQGLKETQYF
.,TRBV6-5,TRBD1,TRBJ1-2,TGTGCCAGCAGTTACGGCGGCCAACAGGGGGCCGGTGGCTACACCTTC,CASSYGGQQGAGGYTF
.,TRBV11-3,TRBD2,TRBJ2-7,TGTGCCAGCAGCCCAACCCCTCTAGCGGGGGGAAGCGAGCAGTACTTC,CASSPTPLAGGSEQYF
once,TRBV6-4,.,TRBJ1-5,TGTGCCAGCAAGAGGAAAAGCAATCAGCCCCAGCATTTT,CASKRKSNQPQHF
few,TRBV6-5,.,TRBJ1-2,TGTGCCAGCAGTTACTCTGCCAGGGGCATACACTATGGCTACACCTTC,CASSYSARGIHYGYTF
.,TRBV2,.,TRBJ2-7,TGTGCCAGCAGCCTGACTAGTGTAGGGGCCTACGAGCAGTACTTC,CASSLTSVGAYEQYF
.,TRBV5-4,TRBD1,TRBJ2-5,TGTGCCAGCAGCTGGTGGACAGGGGGCAGGGAGACCCAGTACTTC,CASSWWTGGRETQYF